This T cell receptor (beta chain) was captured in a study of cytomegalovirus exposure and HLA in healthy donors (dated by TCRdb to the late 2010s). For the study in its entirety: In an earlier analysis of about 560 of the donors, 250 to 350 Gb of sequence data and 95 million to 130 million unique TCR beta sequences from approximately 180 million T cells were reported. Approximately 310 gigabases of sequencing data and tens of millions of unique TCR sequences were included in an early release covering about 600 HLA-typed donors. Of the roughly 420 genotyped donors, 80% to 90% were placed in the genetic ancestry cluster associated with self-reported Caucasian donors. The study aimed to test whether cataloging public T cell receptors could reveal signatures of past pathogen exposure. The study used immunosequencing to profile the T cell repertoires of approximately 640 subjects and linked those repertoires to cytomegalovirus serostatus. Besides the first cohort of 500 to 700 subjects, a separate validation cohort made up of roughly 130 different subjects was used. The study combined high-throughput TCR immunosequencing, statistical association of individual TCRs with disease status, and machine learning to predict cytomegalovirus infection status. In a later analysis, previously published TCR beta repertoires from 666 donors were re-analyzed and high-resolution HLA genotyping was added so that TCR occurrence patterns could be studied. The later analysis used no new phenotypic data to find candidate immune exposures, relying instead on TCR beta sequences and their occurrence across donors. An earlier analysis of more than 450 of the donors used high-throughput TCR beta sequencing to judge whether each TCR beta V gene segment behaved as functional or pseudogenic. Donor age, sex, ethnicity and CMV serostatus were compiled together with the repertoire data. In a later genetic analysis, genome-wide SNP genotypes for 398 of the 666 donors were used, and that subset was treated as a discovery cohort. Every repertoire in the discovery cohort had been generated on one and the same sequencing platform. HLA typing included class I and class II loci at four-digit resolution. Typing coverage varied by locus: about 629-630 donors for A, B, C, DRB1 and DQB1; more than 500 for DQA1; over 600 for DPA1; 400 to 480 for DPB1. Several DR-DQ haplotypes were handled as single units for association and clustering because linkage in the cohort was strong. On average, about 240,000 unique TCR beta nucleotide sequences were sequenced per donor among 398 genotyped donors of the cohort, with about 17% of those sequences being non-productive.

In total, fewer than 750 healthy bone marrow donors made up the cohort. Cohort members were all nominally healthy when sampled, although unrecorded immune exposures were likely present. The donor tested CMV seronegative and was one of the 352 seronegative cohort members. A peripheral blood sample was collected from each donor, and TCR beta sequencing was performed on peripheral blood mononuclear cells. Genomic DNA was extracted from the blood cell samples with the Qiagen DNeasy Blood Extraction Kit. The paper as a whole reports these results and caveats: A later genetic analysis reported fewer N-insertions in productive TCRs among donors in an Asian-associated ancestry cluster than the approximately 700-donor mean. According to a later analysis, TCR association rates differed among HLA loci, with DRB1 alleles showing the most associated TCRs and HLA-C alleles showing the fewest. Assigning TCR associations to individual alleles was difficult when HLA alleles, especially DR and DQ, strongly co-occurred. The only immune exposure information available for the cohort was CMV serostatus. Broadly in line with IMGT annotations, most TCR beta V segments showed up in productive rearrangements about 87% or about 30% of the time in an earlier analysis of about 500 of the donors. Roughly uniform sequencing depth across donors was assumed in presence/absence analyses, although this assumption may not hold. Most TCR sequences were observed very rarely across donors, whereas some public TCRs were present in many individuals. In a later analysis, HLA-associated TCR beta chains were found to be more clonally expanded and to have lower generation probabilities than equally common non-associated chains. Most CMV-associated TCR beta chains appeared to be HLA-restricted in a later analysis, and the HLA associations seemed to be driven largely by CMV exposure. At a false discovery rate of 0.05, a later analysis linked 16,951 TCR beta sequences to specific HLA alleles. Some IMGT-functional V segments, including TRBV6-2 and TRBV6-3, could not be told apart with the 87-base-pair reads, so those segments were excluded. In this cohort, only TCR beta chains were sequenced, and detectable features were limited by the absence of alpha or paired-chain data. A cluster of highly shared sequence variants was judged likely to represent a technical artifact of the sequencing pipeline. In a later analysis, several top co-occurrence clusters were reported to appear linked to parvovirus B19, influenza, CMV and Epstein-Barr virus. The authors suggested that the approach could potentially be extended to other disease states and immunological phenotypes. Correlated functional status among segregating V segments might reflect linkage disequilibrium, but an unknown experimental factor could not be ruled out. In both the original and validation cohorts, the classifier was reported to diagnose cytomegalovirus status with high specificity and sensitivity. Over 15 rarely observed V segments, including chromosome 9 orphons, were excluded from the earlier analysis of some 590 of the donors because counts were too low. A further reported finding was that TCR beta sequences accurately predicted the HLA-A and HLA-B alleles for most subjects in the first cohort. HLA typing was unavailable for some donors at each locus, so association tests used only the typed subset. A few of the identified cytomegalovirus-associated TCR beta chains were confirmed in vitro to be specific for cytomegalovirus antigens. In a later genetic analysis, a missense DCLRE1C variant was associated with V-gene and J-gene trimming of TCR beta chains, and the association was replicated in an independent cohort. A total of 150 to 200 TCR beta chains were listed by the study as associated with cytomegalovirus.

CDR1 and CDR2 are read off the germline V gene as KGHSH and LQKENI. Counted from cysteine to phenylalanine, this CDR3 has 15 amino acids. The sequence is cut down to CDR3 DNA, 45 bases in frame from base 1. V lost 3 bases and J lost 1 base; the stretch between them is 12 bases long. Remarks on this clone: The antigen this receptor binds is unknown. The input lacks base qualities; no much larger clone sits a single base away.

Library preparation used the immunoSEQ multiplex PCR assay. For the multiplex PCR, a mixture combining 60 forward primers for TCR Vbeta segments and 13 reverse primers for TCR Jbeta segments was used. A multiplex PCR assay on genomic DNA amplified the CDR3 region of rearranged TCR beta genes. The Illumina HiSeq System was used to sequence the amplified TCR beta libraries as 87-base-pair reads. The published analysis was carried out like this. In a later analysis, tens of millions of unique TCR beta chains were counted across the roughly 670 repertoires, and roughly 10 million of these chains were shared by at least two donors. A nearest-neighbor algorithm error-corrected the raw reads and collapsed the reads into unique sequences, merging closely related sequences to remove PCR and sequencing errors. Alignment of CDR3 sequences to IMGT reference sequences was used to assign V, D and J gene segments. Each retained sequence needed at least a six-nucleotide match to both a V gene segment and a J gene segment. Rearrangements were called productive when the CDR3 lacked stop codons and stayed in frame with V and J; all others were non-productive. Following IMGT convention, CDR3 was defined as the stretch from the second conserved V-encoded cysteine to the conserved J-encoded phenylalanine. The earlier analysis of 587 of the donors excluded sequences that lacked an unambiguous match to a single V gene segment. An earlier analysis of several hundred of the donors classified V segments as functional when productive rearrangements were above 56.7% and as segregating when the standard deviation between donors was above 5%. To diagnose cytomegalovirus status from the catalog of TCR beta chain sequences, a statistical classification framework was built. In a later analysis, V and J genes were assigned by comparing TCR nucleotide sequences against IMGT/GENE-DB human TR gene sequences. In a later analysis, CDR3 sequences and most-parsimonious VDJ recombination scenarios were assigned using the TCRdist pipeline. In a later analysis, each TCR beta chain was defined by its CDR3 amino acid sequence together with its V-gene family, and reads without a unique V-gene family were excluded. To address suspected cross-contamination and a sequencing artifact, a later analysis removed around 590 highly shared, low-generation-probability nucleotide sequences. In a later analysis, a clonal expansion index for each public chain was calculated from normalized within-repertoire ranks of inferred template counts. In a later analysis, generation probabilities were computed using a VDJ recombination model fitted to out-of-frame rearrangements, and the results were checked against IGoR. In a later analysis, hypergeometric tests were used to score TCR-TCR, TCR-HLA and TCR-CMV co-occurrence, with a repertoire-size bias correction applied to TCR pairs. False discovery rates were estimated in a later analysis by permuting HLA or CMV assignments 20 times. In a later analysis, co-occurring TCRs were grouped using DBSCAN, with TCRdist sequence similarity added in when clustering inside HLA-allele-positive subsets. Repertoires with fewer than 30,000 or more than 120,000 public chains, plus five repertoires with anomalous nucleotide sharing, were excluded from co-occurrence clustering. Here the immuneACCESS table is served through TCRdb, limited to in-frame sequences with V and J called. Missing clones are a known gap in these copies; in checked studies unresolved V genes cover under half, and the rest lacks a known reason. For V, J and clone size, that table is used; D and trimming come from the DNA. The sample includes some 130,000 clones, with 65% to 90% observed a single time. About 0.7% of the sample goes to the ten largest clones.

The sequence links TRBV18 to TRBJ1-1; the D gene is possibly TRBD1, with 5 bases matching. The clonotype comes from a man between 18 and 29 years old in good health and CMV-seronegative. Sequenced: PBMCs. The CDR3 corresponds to CASSPSRTPNTEAFF. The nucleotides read TGTGCCAGCTCACCGAGCCGGACACCGAACACTGAAGCTTTCTTT. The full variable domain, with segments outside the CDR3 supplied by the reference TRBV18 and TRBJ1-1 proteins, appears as NAGVMQNPRHLVRRRGQEARLRCSPMKGHSHVYWYRQLPEEGLKFMVYLQKENIIDESGMPKERFSAEFPKEGPSILRIQQVVRGDSAAYFCASSPSRTPNTEAFFGQGTRLTVV.